This TCR beta chain derives from a study of tumor and adjacent non-tumor tissue in lung cancer. General study points: Top 100 clones took a larger repertoire share in normal lung. Tumor tissue had significantly higher TCR diversity than normal lung.

A modified ARM-PCR protocol with three rounds of nested PCR amplified TCRbeta. TCRdb re-called the multiplex PCR reads through MiXCR, storing one row per CDR3 protein. This table holds approximately 47,000 distinct CDR3 sequences, 60% to 65% found once. This sample's RNA came from whole unsorted tissue. More than 3 cm separated this lung sample from the edge of the tumor. There are 14 residues in the CDR3. Trimming removed 6 bases at V and 0 bases at J, with 11 bases between. Germline V gene lookup returns CDR1 MDHEN and CDR2 SYDVKM. Ten or more counts support this clonotype. What it binds is not known.

The specimen sequenced was distant non-tumor lung tissue. The V and J genes are TRBV28 and TRBJ1-2; no clear D gene. The TCR comes from a woman aged 70-85 years with non-small cell lung cancer. Here the CDR3 DNA reads TGTGCCAGCAGCCCCCACACCTCTAACTATGGCTACACCTTC. Translating gives CASSPHTSNYGYTF.